What follows are 25 T cell receptor beta chains derived from one specimen sequenced in a study of T cell repertoires in cytomegalovirus infection. TCRdb reprocessed the reads with MiXCR, giving one entry per CDR3 protein. The table has 290,000 or so distinct CDR3 sequences, roughly a quarter seen once; the top ten hold approximately 15%. Sequencing was done on a sample of PBMCs. These receptors were taken from a human donor in good health (CMV status not recorded). Some clones in this sample may be carry-over from other donors' samples.

The sample holds a few counts of this clonotype. The CDR3 DNA reads as TGTGCCAGCAGTTACCCGAGGACTAGCGGGAGGGTGGACACAGATACGCAGTATTTT. The encoded protein is CASSYPRTSGRVDTDTQYF. The chain is built from TRBV6-6 and TRBJ2-3; 15 nucleotides line up with TRBD2. The CDR3 runs to 19 residues. After removal of 2 bases from V and 2 bases from J, the junction contained 8 bases not matched to a gene. Germline assignment: CDR1 MNHNY and CDR2 SVGAGI (reference sequence).

Of note for this clonotype: The junction differs from germline at one of its ends, possibly a read error. This chain connects TRBV7-2 to TRBJ2-5; the D gene is possibly TRBD1 (6 bases). This CDR3 comprises 16 residues. Germline V gives CDR1 SGHTA, CDR2 FQGNSA. CDR3 sequence: CASSLNFGGPQATQYF. DNA of the CDR3: TGTGCCAGCAGCTTAAATTTTGGGGGCCCGCAAGCGACCCAGTACTTC.

This clonotype was observed a few times. The chain recombines TRBV29-1 with TRBJ1-1; a weak D match, TRBD1 (6 bases). The V gene's germline CDR1 is SQVTM and CDR2 ANQGSEA. V was cut by 7 bases and J by 4 bases, with 13 bases left in between. The CDR3 is 12 residues long. The CDR3 reads CSAGTRGTEAFF. The DNA of the CDR3 is TGCAGCGCCGGGACAAGGGGCACTGAAGCTTTCTTT.

This clonotype was seen repeatedly, ten times or more. The V call is TRBV10-3, the J call TRBJ1-3; D is perhaps TRBD1 (5 bases). Germline CDR1 is ENHRY and CDR2 is SYGVKD. The CDR3 covers 12 residues. Trimming left V 6 bases short and J 4 bases short, with 7 bases between. The DNA of the CDR3 is TGTGCCATCAGCGGGACCGGAAACACCATATATTTT. Translating gives CAISGTGNTIYF.

In its sample, this clonotype was seen many times. The chain employs TRBV7-2 and TRBJ2-5; TRBD2 agrees at 7 bases. There are 16 residues in the CDR3. V shed 5 bases, J shed 4 bases, and the junction held 13 bases outside the gene matches. The V gene's germline CDR1 is SGHTA and CDR2 FQGNSA. CDR3 coding DNA: TGTGCCAGCAGCCCCCGGATGGGGGGGGTTGCAGAGACCCAGTACTTC. Translated, it gives CASSPRMGGVAETQYF. Supplemented by reference TRBV7-2 and TRBJ2-5, the full variable domain reads GAGVSQSPSNKVTEKGKDVELRCDPISGHTALYWYRQSLGQGLEFLIYFQGNSAPDKSGLPSDRFSAERTGGSVSTLTIQRTQQEDSAVYLCASSPRMGGVAETQYFGPGTRLLVL.

This clonotype was counted ten times or more. The rearrangement uses TRBV7-2 and TRBJ1-1; 7 positions match TRBD1. The CDR3 is 14 residues long. Trimming cost V 6 bases and J 3 bases; bases outside gene matches: 7. Germline assignment: CDR1 SGHTA and CDR2 FQGNSA. In nucleotides, the CDR3 is TGTGCCAGCAGTCTTATAGACAGGGACACTGAAGCTTTCTTT. Encoded protein: CASSLIDRDTEAFF.

This clonotype was found a few times. This rearrangement joins TRBV30 to TRBJ1-6; 8 positions agree with TRBD1. Unmatched junction bases numbered 6, after V lost 2 bases and J lost 9 bases. The germline V gene has CDR1 GTSNPN and CDR2 SVGIG (reference sequence). The CDR3 sequence is 14 residues long. The DNA for the CDR3 is TGTGCCTGGAGTCGGACAGGGCCGGGTTCACCCCTCCACTTT. Its protein product is CAWSRTGPGSPLHF. Combining the CDR3 with reference TRBV30 and TRBJ1-6 gives the whole variable domain SQTIHQWPATLVQPVGSPLSLECTVEGTSNPNLYWYRQAAGRGLQLLFYSVGIGQISSEVPQNLSASRPQDRQFILSSKKLLLSDSGFYLCAWSRTGPGSPLHFGNGTRLTVT.

This clonotype was recorded many times. CDR3 sequence reads: CASSLVGGSTGNRRSYEQYF. The CDR3 nucleotides read TGTGCCAGCAGCTTAGTGGGCGGGAGTACGGGAAATAGGAGGTCCTACGAGCAGTACTTC. The rearrangement uses TRBV7-2 and TRBJ2-7, with 7 positions matching TRBD2. Germline CDR1 is SGHTA and CDR2 is FQGNSA. After removal of 1 base from V and 1 base from J, the junction contained 19 bases not matched to a gene. The CDR3 has 20 residues. The full variable domain, in which reference TRBV7-2 and TRBJ2-7 provide the parts outside the CDR3, is GAGVSQSPSNKVTEKGKDVELRCDPISGHTALYWYRQSLGQGLEFLIYFQGNSAPDKSGLPSDRFSAERTGGSVSTLTIQRTQQEDSAVYLCASSLVGGSTGNRRSYEQYFGPGTRLTVT.

This sequence joins TRBV20-1 and TRBJ1-1; 9 bases fit TRBD1. V lost 4 bases to trimming and J lost 7 bases; unmatched junction nucleotides: 10. CDR3 length equals 14 residues. Germline V gene data show CDR1 as DFQATT and CDR2 as SNEGSKA (reference sequence). CDR3 DNA: TGCAGTGCTATAGGACAGGGGAAGTATAGTGAAGCTTTCTTT. It specifies CSAIGQGKYSEAFF.

This clonotype turned up a few times. The chain recombines TRBV5-1 with TRBJ2-1; 10 bases agree with TRBD2. The CDR3 loop spans 16 amino acids. Losses at the gene ends were 1 base for V and 5 bases for J; bases not matched to a gene: 6. Looked up from germline, CDR1 is SGHRS and CDR2 is YFSETQ. The CDR3 loop reads CASSLPLAGVDNEQFF. CDR3 DNA: TGCGCCAGCAGCTTGCCTCTAGCGGGAGTGGACAATGAGCAGTTCTTC. The complete variable domain, with remaining parts taken from reference TRBV5-1 and TRBJ2-1, reads KAGVTQTPRYLIKTRGQQVTLSCSPISGHRSVSWYQQTPGQGLQFLFEYFSETQRNKGNFPGRFSGRQFSNSRSEMNVSTLELGDSALYLCASSLPLAGVDNEQFFGPGTRLTVL.

This clonotype appeared many times. The chain joins TRBV6-1 to TRBJ1-1; D is uncertain. With 7 bases removed from V and 0 bases from J, the gap between germline ends came to 9 bases. In germline, CDR1 is MNHNS, CDR2 SASEGT. The CDR3 spans 13 residues. The CDR3 spells CASNRQLNTEAFF. The DNA for the CDR3 is TGTGCCAGCAACCGGCAGCTGAACACTGAAGCTTTCTTT.

The chain combines TRBV10-3 with TRBJ2-3; TRBD2 aligns across 8 bases. CDR3 length equals 13 residues. V trimming: 7 bases; J trimming: 3 bases; junction bases outside the gene matches: 3. Germline V lookup: CDR1 ENHRY, CDR2 SYGVKD. CDR3 DNA sequence: TGTGCCATCACGGGACTAGGTACAGATACGCAGTATTTT. Translating it yields CAITGLGTDTQYF.

The V call is TRBV11-2, the J call TRBJ2-1; D may be TRBD1 (6 bases). The DNA end lines up better with TRBJ2-7; the J call may be wrong. The CDR3 length is 14 residues. In germline, CDR1 is SGHAT, CDR2 FQNNGV. CDR3 loop: CASSLGDNYNEQYF. In nucleotides, the CDR3 is TGTGCCAGCAGCTTAGGGGACAACTACAATGAGCAGTACTTC.

This clonotype was seen a handful of times. The chain links TRBV7-9 to TRBJ1-4, with D possibly matching TRBD1 (5 bases). Trimming left V 4 bases short and J 5 bases short, with 11 bases between. Looked up from germline, CDR1 is SEHNR and CDR2 is FQNEAQ (reference sequence). The length of the CDR3 is 14 residues. CDR3 nucleotide sequence: TGTGCCAGCAGCTCCGGGACGGGGAATGAAAAACTGTTTTTT. Its translation is CASSSGTGNEKLFF.

The chain joins TRBV19 to TRBJ2-1, with 9 bases identical to TRBD2. CDR3 length: 16 residues. Germline lookup yields CDR1 LNHDA and CDR2 SQIVND (reference sequence). V gave up 3 bases and J gave up 4 bases; unmatched junction bases: 7. CDR3 loop: CASSMGGGAVYNEQFF. Here the CDR3 DNA reads TGTGCCAGTAGTATGGGCGGGGGGGCTGTATACAATGAGCAGTTCTTC.

The V gene is TRBV20-1, the J gene TRBJ2-1; D possibly corresponds to TRBD1 (6 bases). The CDR3 totals 12 residues. Germline-derived CDR1 and CDR2 are DFQATT and SNEGSKA (reference sequence). The CDR3 spells CRSSGDTHEQFF. For the CDR3, the DNA is TGCAGATCTTCAGGGGATACCCATGAGCAGTTCTTC.

The chain recombines TRBV7-3 with TRBJ2-1; 8 bases map to TRBD2. CDR3 length: 15 amino acids. Germline CDR1 SGHTA, CDR2 FQGTGA. The V segment lost 3 bases and the J segment 6 bases; nucleotides outside the gene matches: 7. DNA of the CDR3: TGTGCCAGCAGCTTCTCGGGGGGGCCGGGCAATGAGCAGTTCTTC. Amino acids: CASSFSGGPGNEQFF.

This clonotype was observed at least ten times. V and J are TRBV6-1 and TRBJ1-2; tentative D call: TRBD1 (5 bases). There are 16 residues in the CDR3. Germline CDR1 and CDR2: MNHNS and SASEGT. The ends were cut back, 4 bases at V and 4 bases at J, with 19 bases in the middle. CDR3 sequence (DNA): TGTGCCAGCAGTGCCGGAAGGGCGGGGGGAGTCTATGGCTACACCTTC. It is translated as CASSAGRAGGVYGYTF.

This clonotype was counted once. V is TRBV28 and J is TRBJ1-6; 7 bases are a match to TRBD1. From germline, CDR1 is MDHEN and CDR2 SYDVKM. With V trimmed by 6 bases and J by 6 bases, 5 bases remained unmatched. The CDR3 length is 14 residues. CDR3 DNA: TGTGCCAGCAGAGGGGGACAGTTTAATTCACCCCTCCACTTT. Amino acids: CASRGGQFNSPLHF. Drawing the rest from reference TRBV28 and TRBJ1-6, the complete variable domain is DVKVTQSSRYLVKRTGEKVFLECVQDMDHENMFWYRQDPGLGLRLIYFSYDVKMKEKGDIPEGYSVSREKKERFSLILESASTNQTSMYLCASRGGQFNSPLHFGNGTRLTVT.

This clonotype came up many times. CDR3 bases: TGTGCCAGCACCAGGGAGGGACAGAGCAATGAGCAGTTCTTC. Translating gives CASTREGQSNEQFF. V and J are TRBV6-5 and TRBJ2-1; tentatively, D is TRBD1 or TRBD2 (7 bases each). Looked up from germline, CDR1 is MNHEY and CDR2 is SVGAGI. The germline V and J ends were trimmed by 7 bases and 6 bases, with 16 bases remaining between them. There are 14 residues in the CDR3.

J is TRBJ2-7 and V is TRBV20-1, with 8 nucleotides matching TRBD2. The germline gives CDR1 DFQATT, CDR2 SNEGSKA (reference sequence). This CDR3 spans 15 amino acids. Trimming took 3 bases from V and 1 from J; bases not matched to a gene: 8. The CDR3 DNA reads as TGCAGTGCTAGTCCCCGGACTAGCTTGTCCTACGAGCAGTACTTC. This encodes CSASPRTSLSYEQYF.

With regard to this clonotype: The junction does not match germline at one end; this may be a read error. The gene calls are TRBV7-9 and TRBJ1-6; the D is unclear. The CDR3 loop spans 16 amino acids. CDR1 is SEHNR and CDR2 is FQNEAQ in the germline V gene (reference sequence). CDR3 sequence (DNA): TGTGCCAGCAGCTTAGGATCGTCGAAATCTAATCCACCCCTCCACTTT. Its protein is CASSLGSSKSNPPLHF.

This clonotype was seen a handful of times. The chain joins TRBV20-1 to TRBJ1-1; D is possibly TRBD1 (6 bases). V lost 6 bases and J 5 bases, leaving 16 bases between the germline ends. There are 13 residues in the CDR3. Looked up from germline, CDR1 is DFQATT and CDR2 is SNEGSKA (reference sequence). CDR3 nucleotides: TGCAGTGCGTTGCGGATAGGGGGTACTGAAGCTTTCTTT. It encodes CSALRIGGTEAFF.

The table lists this clonotype with many counts. V usage is TRBV7-2 and J usage is TRBJ1-5; TRBD1 agrees at 12 bases. Per the germline V gene, CDR1 is SGHTA and CDR2 is FQGNSA. V lost 3 bases and J lost 7; bases outside the gene matches: 7. CDR3 size: 16 residues. The CDR3 DNA follows: TGTGCCAGCAGCTTCCACGGGACAGGGGGCAGACAGCCCCAGCATTTT. Translating gives CASSFHGTGGRQPQHF.

The genes are TRBV25-1 and TRBJ1-5, with D possibly matching TRBD1 (6 bases). V was pared by 4 bases and J by 5 bases, with 12 bases between. CDR1 is MGHDK, CDR2 SYGVNS, per germline. The CDR3 has 14 amino acids. The CDR3 reads CASSAPGDHQPQHF. In DNA, the CDR3 is TGTGCCAGCAGTGCCCCAGGGGACCATCAGCCCCAGCATTTT.